The sequence of this TCR beta chain was determined in a study of cytomegalovirus exposure and HLA in healthy donors. Background on the study: Findings of an earlier analysis included some 120 million unique TCR beta sequences from roughly 180 million T cells.

The PCR made use of 60 Vbeta and 13 Jbeta primers. Assay used: immunoSEQ multiplex PCR; TCRdb lists only in-frame clones, some missing. The sample consists of around 55,000 clones, approximately 80% of them appearing once. Notes on the study in general: HLA-A and HLA-B allele assignments for most subjects were reportedly predicted accurately using TCR beta sequences. In vitro confirmation showed three CMV-associated chains to be CMV antigen specific. CMV serostatus was the sole immune exposure data available.

As regards this clone: What it recognizes is unknown.

This TCR derives from a female donor in good health and CMV-seronegative. Sequenced: PBMCs.

For the CDR3, the DNA is TGTGCCAGCAGTGATGGGACTTTTAGGGAATACTTC. Translated: CASSDGTFREYF. The rearrangement joins TRBV28 to TRBJ2-7; TRBD2 might be the D (6 bases). The CDR3 totals 12 residues. Germline CDR1 MDHEN, CDR2 SYDVKM. V lost 5 bases and J lost 13, with 18 bases in between.